This TCR beta chain was obtained from a study of blood T cells in healthy people across ages. Study-wide results and caveats: Diversity figures derived from one million T cells were judged to underestimate the true value.

This clonotype came up a few times. Its target is not known. The donors, all healthy, were Caucasians living in Russia, aged about 6 to 100. The sample, approximately 10 milliliters of peripheral blood, was drawn from each donor. Every sample gave at least 6 micrograms of total RNA when it was extracted. A second roughly 7 to 11 cycle PCR used barcoded and J-beta primers. TCRdb recomputed calls from the 5' RACE reads with MiXCR, one row per CDR3 protein. Of 1.5 million to 2 million distinct CDR3 sequences listed, 40% to 55% were seen once; the top ten hold approximately 2%. The CDR3 totals 13 residues. Trimming pared 1 base from V and 8 bases from J, leaving 6 bases between. Germline V gene lookup returns CDR1 LGHNA and CDR2 YSLEER.

This TCR came from a woman in her thirties or forties in good health. Material: blood. The chain is built from TRBV4-3 and TRBJ1-6; D uncertain. For the CDR3, the DNA is TGCGCCAGCAGCCAAGGATCCCATTCACCCCTCCACTTT. This translates into CASSQGSHSPLHF.